Sequencing of this TCR beta chain was carried out in a study of identical twins. Using its own MiXCR run on the 5' RACE reads, TCRdb lists one record per CDR3 protein. The repertoire holds roughly 480,000 distinct CDR3 sequences, with roughly 26% as singletons. These data were also reused for a study on T cells expressing NK-cell markers. That work contributes: For roughly 6 donors, the dominant NKG2C+ clonotypes made up about 1.0-7.0% of their CD8+ T cells. Similarly, these clonotypes led the CD3+CD56-NKG2C+ fraction as well in a few donors.

This clonotype was sampled from a woman between 18 and 29 years old in good health. The sequenced sample consisted of CD4+ T cells sorted from blood.

CDR3 in DNA: TGCGCCAGCAGCCTCGAGCGGCCACAAGAGACCCAGTACTTC. It specifies CASSLERPQETQYF. This chain uses TRBV5-1 with TRBJ2-5, with D perhaps TRBD2 (5 bases). This CDR3 contains 14 residues. Germline CDR1 and CDR2: SGHRS and YFSETQ. V was clipped by 4 bases and J by 2 bases, with 12 bases between them.